Each of the 5 T cell receptor beta chains below was sequenced from the same sample in a study of blood T cells in healthy people across ages. Through a sample-barcoded 5' primer and a J-beta primer mix, a second PCR was run for about 6 to 11 cycles. MiXCR, run by TCRdb on the 5' RACE reads, gives a single entry per CDR3 protein. The data contain about 1,500,000 distinct CDR3 sequences, 35% to 45% of them singletons. The sequenced sample consisted of blood. These receptors originate from a woman between 18 and 30 years old in good health.

The genes are TRBV6-6 and TRBJ1-1; D call uncertain. V lost 2 bases, J lost 1 base, and 11 bases lay in between. The CDR3 totals 15 residues. Per germline, CDR1 MNHNY and CDR2 SVGAGI (reference sequence). The chain's CDR3 is CASSYPKQRNTEAFF. The CDR3 DNA is TGTGCCAGCAGTTACCCTAAGCAACGGAACACTGAAGCTTTCTTT.

CDR3 amino acids: CSARDGGVSNQPQHF. In DNA form, the CDR3 reads TGCAGTGCTAGAGACGGCGGGGTTAGCAATCAGCCCCAGCATTTT. The chain recombines TRBV20-1 with TRBJ1-5; D remains ambiguous. Germline-derived CDR1 and CDR2 are DFQATT and SNEGSKA (reference sequence). Trimming removed 0 bases from V and 0 bases from J, with 9 bases in between. CDR3 length: 15 residues.

The CDR3 spells CSVEQGRADTQYF. DNA for the CDR3: TGCAGCGTAGAACAGGGAAGAGCAGATACGCAGTATTTT. This chain joins TRBV29-1 and TRBJ2-3; weak D call: TRBD1 (6 bases). The V end lost 6 bases, the J end lost 4 bases, and 14 bases lay between the germline ends. The CDR3 is 13 residues long. Per the germline V gene, CDR1 is SQVTM and CDR2 is ANQGSEA.

The V call is TRBV14, the J call TRBJ2-1; TRBD2 aligns across 9 bases. This CDR3 comprises 17 residues. V lost 4 bases, J lost 8 bases, and 15 bases stayed unmatched. The germline V gene encodes CDR1 SGHDN and CDR2 FVKESK. The CDR3 bases are TGTGCCAGCAGCCGAGATCAGCGGGGGGCGTTTCGGGATGAGCAGTTCTTC. Residues: CASSRDQRGAFRDEQFF.

The DNA of the CDR3 is TGTGCCAGCAGTGAATCGGGGTATAGCAATCAGCCCCAGCATTTT. The encoded protein is CASSESGYSNQPQHF. V usage is TRBV25-1 and J usage is TRBJ1-5; D is ambiguous. V was cut by 1 base and J by 0 bases, with 7 bases left in between. The CDR3 has 15 residues. Germline-derived CDR1 and CDR2 are MGHDK and SYGVNS.